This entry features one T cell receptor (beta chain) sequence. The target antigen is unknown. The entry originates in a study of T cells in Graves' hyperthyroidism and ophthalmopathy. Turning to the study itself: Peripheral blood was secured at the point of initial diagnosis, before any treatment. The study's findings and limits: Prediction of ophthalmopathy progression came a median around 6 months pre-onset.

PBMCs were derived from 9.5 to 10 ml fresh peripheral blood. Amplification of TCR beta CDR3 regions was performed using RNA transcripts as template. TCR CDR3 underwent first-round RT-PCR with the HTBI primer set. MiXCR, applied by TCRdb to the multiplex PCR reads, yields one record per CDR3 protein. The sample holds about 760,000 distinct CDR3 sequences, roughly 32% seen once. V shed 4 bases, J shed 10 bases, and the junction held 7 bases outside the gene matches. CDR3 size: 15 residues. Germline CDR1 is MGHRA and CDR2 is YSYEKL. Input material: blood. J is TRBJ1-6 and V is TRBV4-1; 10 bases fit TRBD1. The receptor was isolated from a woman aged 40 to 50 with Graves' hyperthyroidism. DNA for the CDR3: TGCGCCAGCAGCCTCCCCGGGACAGGGGTATCACCCCTCCACTTT. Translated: CASSLPGTGVSPLHF.